This T cell receptor (beta chain) derives from a study of shared clonotypes between healthy human individuals. Across the whole study: CD4 naive and memory got three plates each, CD8 naive two, CD8 memory one. Study observations and caveats: Large sequencing depth failed to make sorted-subset sequencing complete, rarefaction showed. Larger estimated richness was generally recorded for naive subsets relative to memory subsets.

At the deep level, the assay was run. Some clones are missing from TCRdb's copy, which holds only in-frame ones; the method was immunoSEQ multiplex PCR. Seen here are fewer than 700,000 clones, 85% to 95% observed once, and the top ten hold over 0.095%. Note on this clone: Its matching antigen is unknown.

CD8 cells classed as naive were CD45RO-negative and positively selected for CCR7, excluding terminally differentiated effector memory CD45RA+ cells. The receptor was isolated from a woman in her thirties in good health. The source material was naive CD8+ T cells sorted from blood.

The CDR3 region has the DNA TGTGCCACGCGACAGCCCCATAGCAATCAGCCCCAGCATTTT. It encodes CATRQPHSNQPQHF. The J gene is TRBJ1-5, the V gene TRBV19; D is possibly TRBD1 (5 bases). The CDR3 consists of 14 residues. Trimming stripped 10 bases from V and 0 bases from J, with 13 bases between. Germline assignment: CDR1 LNHDA and CDR2 SQIVND (reference sequence).